These T cell receptor beta chains were read from a single sample in a study of T cells expressing NK-cell markers. Reprocessing the 5' RACE reads, TCRdb reports a single entry for every CDR3 protein and omits DNA. This sample's clone table lists about 440,000 distinct CDR3 sequences. Sequenced material: blood T cells: a sorted CD56 or NKG2C T cell subset, CD4+ or CD8+ T cells, or bulk PBMC T cells (not recorded which). Receptors originate from a woman aged 18 to 75 in good health. CDR3s include the opening cysteine and the closing phenylalanine or tryptophan.

J gene | V gene | CDR3 protein
TRBJ2-1 | TRBV7-2 | CASARQRGSYNKQFF
TRBJ1-1 | TRBV12-3/TRBV12-4 | CASSLLTRKDTEAFF
TRBJ2-2 | TRBV11-2 | CASSPDGGNTGELFF
TRBJ2-2 | TRBV4-3 | CASTPGQDTGELFF
TRBJ2-1 | TRBV27 | CASSPTGGVAYNEQFF
TRBJ2-5 | TRBV5-4 | CASSPGLAGDQETQYF
TRBJ2-7 | TRBV3-1 | CASSRPRDATYEQYF
TRBJ2-1 | TRBV18 | CASSPDRYNEQFF
TRBJ2-5 | TRBV7-9 | CASSFRRQYQETQYF
TRBJ2-2 | TRBV15 | CATSRGGVTGELFF